This T cell receptor (beta chain) was obtained from a study of CD8 T cells in Susac syndrome (dated by TCRdb to the late 2010s). With regard to the full study: The study used repertoire sequencing to test whether antigen drove CD8+ T cell activation and differentiation in Susac syndrome. The study compared CD8+ T cell repertoire clonality among 12 healthy donors, about 14 Susac syndrome patients and 15 multiple sclerosis patients.

The paper's findings and limits, for the study overall: The number of individuals in the TCR sequencing and HLA analysis was acknowledged as relatively small.

RNA was extracted with the RNeasy kit and 0.5 to 1 ug was reverse transcribed using random hexamers. The immunoSEQ multiplex PCR assay, covering 54 Vbeta and 13 Jbeta segments, was used to amplify TCR beta CDR3 regions. PCR amplification bias was corrected by using a synthetic template baseline for primer optimization and computational correction. The original pipeline was this. Reads were annotated to V, D and J genes per IMGT and analyzed with immunoSEQ Analyzer, keeping only productive sequences. Clonality was computed as one minus Shannon entropy normalized by log2 of the number of productive unique sequences. For each patient and control, public and private clones were evaluated within the 100 most prevalent clones. Clones were defined as Susac-specific when absent from the healthy and MS cohorts, from roughly 1,100 published viral clones and from other ImmuneACCESS disease sequences. TCRdb cleaned the public reads at Q25 with fastp, built clones with MiXCR and kept in-frame beta chains. Identical CDR3 protein sequences are pooled into one entry, listed with their most common genes and DNA. Here the V and J calls rest on TCRdb's processing, not on the authors' analysis. This sample lists roughly 400,000 distinct CDR3 sequences; 75% to 90% were detected once. Together, the top ten hold under 0.15% of the sample.

On this clonotype itself: Its antigen is not yet known. Base qualities are not provided; no much larger clone lies one nucleotide away.

High-throughput TCR beta sequencing profiled peripheral blood CD8+ and CD4+ T cells from healthy donors, Susac syndrome patients and multiple sclerosis patients. Multiple sclerosis controls were treatment-naive patients with stable or active relapsing-remitting disease fulfilling revised McDonald criteria. CD8+ TEMRA cells were enriched by FACS, while bulk CD8+ and CD4+ T cells were purified by magnetic negative isolation. Blood was drawn into EDTA tubes, processed within 24 hours, and PBMCs were isolated by density gradient centrifugation. PBMCs destined for TCR sequencing were cryopreserved in liquid nitrogen and later thawed in a 37 °C water bath. The sorted or isolated CD4+, CD8+ and CD8+ TEMRA cells reached a purity of at least 90%. The sequence was collected from a human donor with multiple sclerosis. Sequenced sample: CD8+ T cells from PBMCs.

The CDR3 here reads CASSPQAGGTYNEQFF. The nucleotide sequence reads as follows: TGTGCCAGCAGTCCCCAAGCGGGAGGCACCTACAATGAGCAGTTCTTC. This chain is built from TRBV28 and TRBJ2-1; 9 junctional bases match TRBD2. Including cysteine and phenylalanine, the CDR3 has 16 amino acids. Only CDR3 DNA is held: 48 bases, read in frame from base 1. V is trimmed back by 5 bases and J by 2 bases, and the junction contains 7 bases that no gene match accounts for. CDR1 and CDR2, looked up from the germline V gene, are MDHEN and SYDVKM.